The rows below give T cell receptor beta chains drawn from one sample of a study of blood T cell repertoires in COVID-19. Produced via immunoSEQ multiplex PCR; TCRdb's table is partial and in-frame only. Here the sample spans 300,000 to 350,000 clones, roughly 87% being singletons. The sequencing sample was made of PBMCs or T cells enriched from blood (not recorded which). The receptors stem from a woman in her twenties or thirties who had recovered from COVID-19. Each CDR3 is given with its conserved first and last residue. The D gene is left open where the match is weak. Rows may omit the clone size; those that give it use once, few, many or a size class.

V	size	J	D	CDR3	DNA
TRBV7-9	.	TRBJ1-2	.	CASSFGENYTF	TGTGCCAGCAGCTTCGGGGAGAACTACACCTTC
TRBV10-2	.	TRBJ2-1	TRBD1	CASMTGTEQFF	TGCGCCAGCATGACAGGGACTGAGCAGTTCTTC
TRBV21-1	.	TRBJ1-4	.	CASSIRGNEKLFF	TGTGCCAGCAGCATTAGGGGTAATGAAAAACTGTTTTTT
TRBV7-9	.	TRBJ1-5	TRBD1	CASSSTGVSQPQHF	TGTGCCAGCAGTTCTACAGGGGTGAGTCAGCCCCAGCATTTT
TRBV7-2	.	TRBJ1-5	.	CASSPARGMNWPQHF	TGTGCCAGCAGCCCAGCCCGGGGAATGAATTGGCCCCAGCATTTT
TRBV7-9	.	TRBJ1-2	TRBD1	CASSRRDRGGYTF	TGTGCCAGCAGCCGCCGGGACAGGGGTGGCTACACCTTC
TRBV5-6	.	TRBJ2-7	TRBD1	CASSPKTGAGYEQYF	TGTGCCAGCAGCCCAAAGACAGGGGCAGGCTACGAGCAGTACTTC
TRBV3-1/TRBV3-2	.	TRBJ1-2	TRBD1	CASSSRDRGRTDGYTF	TGTGCCAGCAGCTCCCGGGACAGGGGACGGACGGATGGCTACACCTTC
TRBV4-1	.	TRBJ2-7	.	CASSQGPQGLPGDEQYF	TGCGCCAGCAGCCAAGGACCACAGGGACTACCCGGGGACGAGCAGTACTTC
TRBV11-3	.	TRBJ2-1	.	CASSLDLHEQFF	TGTGCCAGCAGCTTAGATCTCCATGAGCAGTTCTTC
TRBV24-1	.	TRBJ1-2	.	CATSDWSGDNYGYTF	TGTGCCACCAGTGATTGGTCAGGGGACAACTATGGCTACACCTTC
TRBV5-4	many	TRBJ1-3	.	CASSQGFSSGNTIYF	TGTGCCAGCAGTCAGGGGTTTAGCTCTGGAAACACCATATATTTT
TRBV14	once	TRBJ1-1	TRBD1	CASSHWDRPTEAFF	TGTGCCAGCAGCCATTGGGACAGACCCACTGAAGCTTTCTTT
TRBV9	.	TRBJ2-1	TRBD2	CASSDSGGAADEQFF	TGTGCCAGCAGCGATAGCGGGGGGGCTGCGGATGAGCAGTTCTTC
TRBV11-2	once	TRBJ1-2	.	CASSPQGPVGSGGYTF	TGTGCCAGCAGCCCCCAGGGTCCCGTTGGTTCCGGTGGCTACACCTTC
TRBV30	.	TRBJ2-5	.	CAWSVLDETQYF	TGTGCCTGGAGTGTACTAGATGAGACCCAGTACTTC
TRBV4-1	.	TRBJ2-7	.	CASTSSGTQAYEQYF	TGCGCCAGCACCTCCTCCGGGACTCAGGCCTACGAGCAGTACTTC
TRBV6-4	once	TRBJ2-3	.	CASSPGGGPDTQYF	TGTGCCAGCAGTCCAGGTGGGGGCCCAGATACGCAGTATTTT
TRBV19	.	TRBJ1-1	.	CACRGAGLDTEAFF	TGTGCCTGTAGGGGCGCTGGATTGGACACTGAAGCTTTCTTT
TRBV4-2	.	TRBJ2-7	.	CASSQEMVRGVDEQYF	TGTGCCAGCAGCCAAGAGATGGTCCGCGGAGTGGACGAGCAGTACTTC
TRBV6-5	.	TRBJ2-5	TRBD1	CASRGGQGAWETQYF	TGTGCCAGCAGGGGCGGACAGGGGGCATGGGAGACCCAGTACTTC
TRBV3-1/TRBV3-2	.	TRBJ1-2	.	CASSPRGYGYTF	TGTGCCAGCAGCCCCAGGGGCTATGGCTACACCTTC
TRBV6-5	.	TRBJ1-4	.	CASTTEANEKLFF	TGTGCCAGCACAACGGAGGCTAATGAAAAACTGTTTTTT
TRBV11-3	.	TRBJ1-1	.	CASSFDGKAAFF	TGTGCCAGCAGCTTCGACGGGAAGGCAGCTTTCTTT
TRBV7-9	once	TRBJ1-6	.	CASSLEGENSPLHF	TGTGCCAGCAGCTTAGAGGGGGAAAATTCACCCCTCCACTTT
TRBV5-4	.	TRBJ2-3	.	CASSPGGVSTDTQYF	TGTGCCAGCAGTCCCGGTGGAGTTAGCACAGATACGCAGTATTTT
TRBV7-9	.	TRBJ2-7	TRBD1	CASSDGTAYEQYF	TGTGCCAGCAGCGACGGGACAGCTTACGAGCAGTACTTC
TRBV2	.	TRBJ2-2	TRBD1	CASTQQGANTGELFF	TGTGCCAGCACTCAGCAGGGGGCGAACACCGGGGAGCTGTTTTTT
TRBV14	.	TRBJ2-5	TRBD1	CASSHRLDRGARTQYF	TGTGCCAGCAGCCACCGCTTGGACAGGGGGGCCCGGACCCAGTACTTC
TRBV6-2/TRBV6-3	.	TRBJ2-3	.	CASSSWGRGTDTQYF	TGTGCCAGCAGTTCGTGGGGCCGGGGCACAGATACGCAGTATTTT
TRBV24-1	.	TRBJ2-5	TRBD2	CATSDHGLAGEETQYF	TGTGCCACCAGTGATCACGGACTAGCGGGGGAGGAGACCCAGTACTTC
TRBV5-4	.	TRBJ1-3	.	CASSQEVGNTIYF	TGTGCCAGCAGCCAGGAGGTGGGAAACACCATATATTTT
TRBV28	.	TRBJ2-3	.	CASSLLPGLSTDTQYF	TGTGCCAGCAGTTTATTGCCAGGCCTGAGCACAGATACGCAGTATTTT
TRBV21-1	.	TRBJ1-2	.	CASSSRLANYGYTF	TGTGCCAGCAGCTCCCGGTTAGCTAACTATGGCTACACCTTC
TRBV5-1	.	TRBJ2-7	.	CASSQTASGYEQYF	TGCGCCAGCAGCCAGACGGCCTCGGGTTACGAGCAGTACTTC
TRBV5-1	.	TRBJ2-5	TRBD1	CASRLGTGGWETQYF	TGCGCCAGCAGACTAGGGACAGGGGGCTGGGAGACCCAGTACTTC
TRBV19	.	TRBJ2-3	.	CASTLGSGHSTDTQYF	TGTGCCAGTACCCTAGGATCGGGACATTCAACAGATACGCAGTATTTT
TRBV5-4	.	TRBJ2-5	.	CASSDTRTVTETQYF	TGTGCCAGCAGCGACACGAGAACAGTTACAGAGACCCAGTACTTC
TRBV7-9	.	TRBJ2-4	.	CASSLAFETLAKNIQYF	TGTGCCAGCAGCTTAGCGTTTGAGACACTAGCCAAAAACATTCAGTACTTC
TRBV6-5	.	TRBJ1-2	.	CASSNRDYGYTF	TGTGCCAGCAGTAACAGAGACTATGGCTACACCTTC
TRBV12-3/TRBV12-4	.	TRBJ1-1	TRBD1	CASSLARQGGAFF	TGTGCCAGCAGTTTAGCCCGACAGGGCGGCGCTTTCTTT
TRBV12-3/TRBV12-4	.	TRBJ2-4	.	CASSLGDRNIQYF	TGTGCCAGCAGTTTAGGCGACAGGAACATTCAGTACTTC
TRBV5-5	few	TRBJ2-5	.	CASSLAAGPITTTQYF	TGTGCCAGCAGCTTGGCGGCAGGCCCTATTACGACGACCCAGTACTTC
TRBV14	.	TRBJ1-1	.	CASSPGYTEAFF	TGTGCCAGCAGCCCGGGGTACACTGAAGCTTTCTTT
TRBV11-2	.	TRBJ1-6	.	CASSLGPGNSPLHF	TGTGCCAGCAGCTTAGGCCCGGGGAATTCACCCCTCCACTTT
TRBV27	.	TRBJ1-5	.	CASSLSITRPQHF	TGTGCCAGCAGTTTATCGATCACTCGTCCCCAGCATTTT
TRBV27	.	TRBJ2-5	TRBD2	CASRDPPGTSGGAETQYF	TGTGCCAGCAGGGACCCCCCCGGGACTAGCGGGGGGGCAGAGACCCAGTACTTC
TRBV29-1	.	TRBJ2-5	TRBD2	CSVENQGGIQETQYF	TGCAGCGTTGAAAACCAGGGAGGGATCCAAGAGACCCAGTACTTC
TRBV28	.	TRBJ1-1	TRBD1	CASSVTGLNTEAFF	TGTGCCAGCAGTGTGACAGGGCTGAACACTGAAGCTTTCTTT
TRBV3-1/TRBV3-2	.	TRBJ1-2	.	CASSQVGENYGYTF	TGTGCCAGCAGCCAAGTAGGGGAAAACTATGGCTACACCTTC
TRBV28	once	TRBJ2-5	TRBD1	CASSTGQALGETQYF	TGTGCCAGCAGTACTGGACAGGCCCTGGGAGAGACCCAGTACTTC
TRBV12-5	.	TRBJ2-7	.	CASGGEGQDYEQYF	TGTGCTAGTGGCGGGGAGGGACAGGACTACGAGCAGTACTTC
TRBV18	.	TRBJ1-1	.	CASSPFTVPSSPAFF	TGTGCCAGCTCACCTTTTACAGTGCCCTCGTCTCCGGCTTTCTTT
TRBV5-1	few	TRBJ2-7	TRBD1	CASSLVQGMTYEQYF	TGCGCCAGCAGCTTGGTACAGGGGATGACCTACGAGCAGTACTTC
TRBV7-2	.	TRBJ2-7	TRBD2	CASSSGTSGAKPYEQYF	TGTGCCAGCAGCTCCGGGACTAGCGGGGCGAAGCCCTACGAGCAGTACTTC
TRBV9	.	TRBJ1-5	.	CASSPAAGSGEPQHF	TGTGCCAGCAGCCCTGCCGCGGGGTCGGGAGAGCCCCAGCATTTT
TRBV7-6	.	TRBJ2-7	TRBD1	CASSWGSGQGYEQYF	TGTGCCAGCAGCTGGGGATCGGGACAGGGCTACGAGCAGTACTTC